One sample yielded the 13 T cell receptor beta chains listed below, sequenced in a study of T-cell reconstitution after alpha-beta-depleted transplantation in children (dated by TCRdb to the mid-2010s). The library was produced with PCR. The listed sequencing device is Illumina HiSeq 2500. Molecular barcoding was employed in the preparation of TCR libraries, with unique molecular identifiers being used to normalize TCRbeta repertoire quantification. TCRdb reprocessed the public reads (quality trimming at Q25 with fastp, clone calling with MiXCR) and kept in-frame beta chains. Rows with a matching CDR3 protein are joined into one entry that keeps the most common DNA and genes. This sample comprises 200,000 to 250,000 distinct CDR3 sequences, about 8.2% of them detected only once. The ten largest make up roughly 35% of the sample. In the paper's terms, the treatment or condition label means: allogeneic hematopoietic cell transplantation with graft depleted of TCRalphabeta T cells and CD19 B cells.

The sequences come from PBMCs, mostly from graft donor cells, collected 360 days after TCRalphabeta/CD19-depleted stem cell transplant. The receptor source for this set is a male patient under 10 years old who had a stem cell transplant for acute myeloid leukemia, so the T cells may come from the graft donor.

The table lists this clonotype with many counts. CDR3 coding DNA: TGCGCCAGCAGCGGCGACAGGGGCTGGACTGAAGCTTTCTTT. This translates into CASSGDRGWTEAFF. The chain links TRBV5-1 to TRBJ1-1; 8 positions agree with TRBD1. This CDR3 is built from 14 residues. CDR1 SGHRS and CDR2 YFSETQ come from the germline V gene. The junction had 7 bases not matched to a gene; V was cut back by 4 bases and J by 5 bases.

J is TRBJ2-7 and V is TRBV7-2; D may be TRBD1 (6 bases). Germline CDR1 is SGHTA and CDR2 is FQGNSA. CDR3 length: 14 amino acids. Trimming shortened V by 2 bases and J by 2 bases, and 10 bases separated the two germline ends. The CDR3 nucleotides are TGTGCCAGCAGCTTACAGGGGTCCCCCTACGAGCAGTACTTC. It is translated as CASSLQGSPYEQYF.

J is TRBJ2-7 and V is TRBV5-5; 9 positions agree with TRBD1. The ends lost 4 bases at V and 5 bases at J; junction bases unmatched: 10. CDR1 is SGHKS, CDR2 YYEKEE, per germline (reference sequence). CDR3 size: 15 residues. As DNA, the CDR3 is TGTGCCAGCAGCCATTTCACGGGACAGGGTAACGAGCAGTACTTC. Protein: CASSHFTGQGNEQYF.

This clonotype was counted ten times or more. V gene TRBV20-1 combines with J gene TRBJ2-1; 7 positions match TRBD1. Unmatched junction bases numbered 11, after V lost 7 bases and J lost 8 bases. The CDR3 totals 13 residues. Germline-derived CDR1 and CDR2 are DFQATT and SNEGSKA (reference sequence). DNA for the CDR3: TGCAGTGGCCACAGGGGCGCCCCTGATGAGCAGTTCTTC. As protein: CSGHRGAPDEQFF.

This clonotype was seen many times. The chain recombines TRBV12-3 or TRBV12-4 with TRBJ2-1, with 7 bases aligning to TRBD2. The trim removed 4 bases at V and 12 bases at J, leaving 6 bases unmatched. This CDR3 is built from 12 residues. This chain's CDR3 is CASSSSGTMQFF. Written as DNA, the CDR3 is TGTGCCAGCAGTTCTTCCGGGACTATGCAGTTCTTC.

Many counts were recorded for this clonotype. The chain links TRBV10-3 to TRBJ2-7; perhaps TRBD2 as D (5 bases). Trimming took off 3 bases at V and 2 bases at J, with 11 bases between the two ends. The CDR3 consists of 14 residues. Per the germline V gene, CDR1 is ENHRY and CDR2 is SYGVKD. CDR3 coding DNA: TGTGCCATCAGTGAAGTCGCGGGTCCCTACGAGCAGTACTTC. It codes for CAISEVAGPYEQYF.

This clonotype was counted only a few times. V is TRBV7-9 and J is TRBJ2-5, with 11 nucleotides matching TRBD2. The CDR3 contains 16 residues. Germline V gene data show CDR1 as SEHNR and CDR2 as FQNEAQ (reference sequence). Trimming cost V 2 bases and J 3 bases; bases outside gene matches: 5. Here the CDR3 reads CASSLTGLAGKETQYF. CDR3 DNA sequence: TGTGCCAGCAGCTTAACCGGACTAGCGGGTAAAGAGACCCAGTACTTC.

This rearrangement joins TRBV18 to TRBJ2-1; a weak D match, TRBD2 (5 bases). The CDR3 loop spans 13 amino acids. Deletions cut 0 bases from V and 5 bases from J, with 5 bases between. CDR1 is KGHSH, CDR2 LQKENI, per germline. CDR3 protein: CASSPPSDNEQFF. CDR3 nucleotides: TGTGCCAGCTCACCACCTAGCGACAATGAGCAGTTCTTC.

This clonotype has ten or more counts. The chain links TRBV20-1 to TRBJ1-4; D uncertain. Trimming stripped 2 bases from V and 2 bases from J, with 15 bases between. CDR3 length: 16 residues. The germline V gene encodes CDR1 DFQATT and CDR2 SNEGSKA (reference sequence). The CDR3 spells CSARPVAVGTNEKLFF. CDR3 in DNA: TGCAGTGCTAGACCGGTGGCAGTGGGGACTAATGAAAAACTGTTTTTT.

The chain carries TRBV6-1 and TRBJ1-6; 11 positions agree with TRBD1. With 5 bases clipped from V and 3 bases from J, the junction kept 6 bases outside the gene matches. Germline CDR1 is MNHNS and CDR2 is SASEGT. The CDR3 runs to 17 residues. In nucleotides, the CDR3 is TGTGCCAGCAGTCAGCCCGGGACAGGGGGCTATAATTCACCCCTCCACTTT. It encodes CASSQPGTGGYNSPLHF.

This clonotype was seen ten or more times. The chain links TRBV4-3 to TRBJ2-4, with D possibly being TRBD2 (5 bases). The CDR3 contains 15 residues. The germline CDR1 and CDR2 sequences are LGHNA and YSLEER. Trimming left V 0 bases short and J 7 bases short, with 13 bases between. CDR3: CASSQEAAAPNIQYF. The CDR3 DNA follows: TGCGCCAGCAGCCAAGAAGCGGCCGCGCCGAACATTCAGTACTTC.

This clonotype occurred a few times. V usage is TRBV9 and J usage is TRBJ2-7, with TRBD2 matching over 10 bases. Per germline, CDR1 SGDLS and CDR2 YYNGEE. The CDR3 contains 18 residues. Trimming took 0 bases from V and 3 from J; bases not matched to a gene: 12. The chain's CDR3 is CASSVGGLAGVSLYEQYF. The CDR3 DNA follows: TGTGCCAGCAGCGTAGGGGGGCTAGCGGGAGTTTCCCTCTACGAGCAGTACTTC.

V usage is TRBV5-1 and J usage is TRBJ2-1, with TRBD1 as a possible D gene (6 bases). V lost 1 base, J lost 3 bases, and 11 bases lay in between. Per germline, CDR1 SGHRS and CDR2 YFSETQ. The CDR3 is 15 residues long. CDR3 loop: CASSLNGGYYNEQFF. CDR3 sequence (DNA): TGCGCCAGCAGCTTGAATGGGGGCTACTACAATGAGCAGTTCTTC.